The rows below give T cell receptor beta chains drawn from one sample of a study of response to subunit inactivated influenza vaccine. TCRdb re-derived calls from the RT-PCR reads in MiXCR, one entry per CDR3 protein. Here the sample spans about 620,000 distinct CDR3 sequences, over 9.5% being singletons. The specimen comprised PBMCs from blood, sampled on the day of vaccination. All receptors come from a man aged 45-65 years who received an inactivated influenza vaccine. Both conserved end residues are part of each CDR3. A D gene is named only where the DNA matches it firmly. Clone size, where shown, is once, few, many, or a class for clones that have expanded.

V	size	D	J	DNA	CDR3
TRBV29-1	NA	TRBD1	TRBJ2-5	TGCAGCGTCCGGGACAGGGGATGGGAGACCCAGTACTTC	CSVRDRGWETQYF
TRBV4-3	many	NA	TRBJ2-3	TGCGCCAGCAGCCAAGCTGGGGGACGGGCAGATACGCAGTATTTT	CASSQAGGRADTQYF
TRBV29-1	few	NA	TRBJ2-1	TGCAGCGTTGTAGGGGATCAGAGAAGCTATGAGCAGTTCTTC	CSVVGDQRSYEQFF
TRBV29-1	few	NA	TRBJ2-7	TGCAGCGTAAGATACTCCAGGTTGAGATCTTACGAGCAGTACTTC	CSVRYSRLRSYEQYF
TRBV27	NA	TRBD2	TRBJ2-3	TGTGCCAGCAGTCACCTTACGACAGGAATTAGCGGGAGTGAGGCAGATACGCAGTATTTT	CASSHLTTGISGSEADTQYF
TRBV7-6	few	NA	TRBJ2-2	TGTGCCAGCAGCTTAAGGAGGGCCGGGGAGCTGTTTTTT	CASSLRRAGELFF
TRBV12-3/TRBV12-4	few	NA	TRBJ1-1	TGTGCCAGCAGTCCCGGACTGGTGGGCACTGAAGCTTTCTTT	CASSPGLVGTEAFF
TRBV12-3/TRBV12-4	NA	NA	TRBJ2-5	TGTGCCAGCAGTTCCAGTCGCTGGGGTCGGAGGTTGGAGACCCAGTACTTC	CASSSSRWGRRLETQYF
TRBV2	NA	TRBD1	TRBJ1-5	TGTGCCAGCAGGAGGGAGGGGGCGGCCAATCAGCCCCAGCATTTT	CASRREGAANQPQHF
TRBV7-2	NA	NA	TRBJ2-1	TGTGCCAGCAGCACAACTAGTATTGAGCAGTTCTTC	CASSTTSIEQFF
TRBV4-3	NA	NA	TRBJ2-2	TGCGCCAGCAGCCCCGAGCCCGGCAGGGCGAACACCGGGGAGCTGTTTTTT	CASSPEPGRANTGELFF
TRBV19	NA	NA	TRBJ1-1	TGTGCCAGTAGTTTCCGGGACTTGGGAGACACTGAAGCTTTCTTT	CASSFRDLGDTEAFF
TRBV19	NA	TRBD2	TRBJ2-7	TGTGCCAGTAGGGCGGGAGGTGAAAGCGAGCAGTACTTC	CASRAGGESEQYF
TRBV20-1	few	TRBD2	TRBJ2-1	TGCAGTGCTAGTCGTCCCGGGAGGAGATACAATGAGCAGTTCTTC	CSASRPGRRYNEQFF
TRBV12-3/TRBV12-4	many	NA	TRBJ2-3	TGTGCCAGCAGTCCGACCGTATATACGCAGTATTTT	CASSPTVYTQYF
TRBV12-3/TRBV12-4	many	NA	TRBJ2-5	TGTGCCAGCAGTTTGTTCGGGGGCCGAGAGACCCAGTACTTC	CASSLFGGRETQYF
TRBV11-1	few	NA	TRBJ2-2	TGTGCCAGCAGCCAACTACCGGGACAGAACACCGGGGAGCTGTTTTTT	CASSQLPGQNTGELFF
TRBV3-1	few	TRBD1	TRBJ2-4	TGTGCCAGCAGCCTAGACAGGGGTATAGCCAAAAACATTCAGTACTTC	CASSLDRGIAKNIQYF
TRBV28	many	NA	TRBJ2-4	TGTGCCAGCAGTTTATTGGGACAAGGAGACATTCAGTACTTC	CASSLLGQGDIQYF
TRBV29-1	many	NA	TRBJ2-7	TGCAGCGTTGGGGCGGACGAGCAGTACTTC	CSVGADEQYF
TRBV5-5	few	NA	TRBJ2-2	TGTGCCAGCAGCAATATGAACACCGGGGAGCTGTTTTTT	CASSNMNTGELFF
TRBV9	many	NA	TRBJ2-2	TGTGCCAGCAGCGTAGTACCAGGAACGAACACCGGGGAGCTGTTTTTT	CASSVVPGTNTGELFF
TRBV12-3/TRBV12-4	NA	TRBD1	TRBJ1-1	TGTGCCAGCAGTTTAAGCCATACAGGGGGAACTGAAGCTTTCTTT	CASSLSHTGGTEAFF
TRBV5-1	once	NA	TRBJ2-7	TGCGCCAGCAGCTTGATCGGGGTCCACGAGCAGTACTTC	CASSLIGVHEQYF
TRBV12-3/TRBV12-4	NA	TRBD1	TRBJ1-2	TGTGCCAGCAGTCCGTGGACAGGGCAAGGCTACACCTTC	CASSPWTGQGYTF
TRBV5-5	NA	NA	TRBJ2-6	TGTGCCAGCAGCGGAACCTTTGGCAGAACCAACGTCCTGACTTTC	CASSGTFGRTNVLTF
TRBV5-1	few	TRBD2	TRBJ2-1	TGCGCCAGCAGCTCCCGGGGGCGGGGGGGCCCCTACAATGAGCAGTTCTTC	CASSSRGRGGPYNEQFF
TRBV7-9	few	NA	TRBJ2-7	TGTGCCACCTCAAAGGGGTGGCACTACGAGCAGTACTTC	CATSKGWHYEQYF
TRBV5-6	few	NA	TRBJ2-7	TGTGCCAGCAGCTTGGTGGGGGGGCGAAGCTCCTACGAGCAGTACTTC	CASSLVGGRSSYEQYF
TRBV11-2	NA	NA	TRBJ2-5	TGTGCCAGCAGCCCGACCGACAGACAAGAGACCCAGTACTTC	CASSPTDRQETQYF
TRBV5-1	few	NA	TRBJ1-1	TGCGCCAGCAGCCCCGCCAGGGGCACTGAAGCTTTCTTT	CASSPARGTEAFF
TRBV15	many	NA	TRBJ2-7	TGTGCCACCAGCTCTGAGAGCTCCTACGAGCAGTACTTC	CATSSESSYEQYF
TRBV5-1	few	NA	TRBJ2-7	TGCGCCAGCAGACTCGGGAATATTGGACCGCAGTACTTC	CASRLGNIGPQYF
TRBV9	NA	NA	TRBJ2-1	TGTGCCAGCAGCGCCGAGACAGGCCGCCCTGGCAATGAGCAGTTCTTC	CASSAETGRPGNEQFF
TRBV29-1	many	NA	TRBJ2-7	TGCAGCGTTGAAGATGGTGAGGTCAGCTACGAGCAGTACTTC	CSVEDGEVSYEQYF
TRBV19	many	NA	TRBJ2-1	TGTGCCAGTAGACTGACAGGCTTGAAGGAGCAGTTCTTC	CASRLTGLKEQFF
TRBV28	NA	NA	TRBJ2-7	TGTGCCAGCAGGGTACCCCTTTCCTACGAGCAGTACTTC	CASRVPLSYEQYF
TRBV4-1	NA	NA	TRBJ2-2	TGCGCCAGCAGACATGGACCCTTCACCGGGGAGCTGTTTTTT	CASRHGPFTGELFF
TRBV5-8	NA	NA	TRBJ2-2	TGTGCCAGCAGCTTGTGGGGCCCGAACACCGGGGAGCTGTTTTTT	CASSLWGPNTGELFF
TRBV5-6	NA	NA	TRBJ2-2	TGTGCCAGCAGCTCAAGCCTGGCCGGGGAGCTGTTTTTT	CASSSSLAGELFF
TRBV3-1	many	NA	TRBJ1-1	TGTGCCAGCAGCCGCCTCGAAATGAACACTGAAGCTTTCTTT	CASSRLEMNTEAFF
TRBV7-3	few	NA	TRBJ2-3	TGTGCCAGCAGCTCGAGATCTAGCACAGATACGCAGTATTTT	CASSSRSSTDTQYF
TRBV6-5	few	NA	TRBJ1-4	TGTGCCAGCAGTTATTCTCGCCCCTCTGACGAAAAACTGTTTTTT	CASSYSRPSDEKLFF
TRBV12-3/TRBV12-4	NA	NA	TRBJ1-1	TGTGCCAGCAGTTTACGGGCTACCTTGAACACTGAAGCTTTCTTT	CASSLRATLNTEAFF
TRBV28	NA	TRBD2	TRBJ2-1	TGTGCCAGCAGTTCCTTAGCGGGGAGAACCTACAATGAGCAGTTCTTC	CASSSLAGRTYNEQFF
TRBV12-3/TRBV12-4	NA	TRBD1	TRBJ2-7	TGTGCCAGCAGTTTGTTCTTAGGACAGGGGTCCTACGAGCAGTACTTC	CASSLFLGQGSYEQYF
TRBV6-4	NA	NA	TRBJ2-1	TGTGCCAGCAGAGACACTGGCGACAATGAGCAGTTCTTC	CASRDTGDNEQFF
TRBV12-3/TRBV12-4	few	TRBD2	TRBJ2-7	TGTGCCAGCAGTCAAGACAAAGGGACTAGCGTGCTCTACGAGCAGTACTTC	CASSQDKGTSVLYEQYF
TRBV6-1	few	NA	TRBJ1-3	TGTGCCAGCAGTACCGCATGGGGAAGGGATATAAACACCATATATTTT	CASSTAWGRDINTIYF
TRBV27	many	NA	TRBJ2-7	TGTGCCAGCAGTTTAACCAGTCAAACCTACGAGCAGTACTTC	CASSLTSQTYEQYF
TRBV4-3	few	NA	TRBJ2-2	TGCGCCAGCAGCCAAGATATAGGCCAACCCGGGGAGCTGTTTTTT	CASSQDIGQPGELFF
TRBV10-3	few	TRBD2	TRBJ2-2	TGTGCCATCAGTGAATGGGGACTAGAGAACACCGGGGAGCTGTTTTTT	CAISEWGLENTGELFF